The clone carrying this TCR beta chain has just a few counts. Its target is unknown. Method: immunoSEQ multiplex PCR; TCRdb's copy keeps in-frame clones and lacks some. The sample has some 490,000 clones, around 85% seen once. V was clipped by 5 bases and J by 4 bases, with 13 bases between them. CDR1 is SGHTA and CDR2 is FQGTGA in the germline V gene. This CDR3 is 14 amino acids long. The data belong to a study of shared clonotypes between healthy human individuals. Study-wide results and caveats: The genetic and exposure-history diversity represented was limited by few donors. Investigators collected only blood, and repertoires in tissues likely differ.

The sample was PBMCs. The rearrangement uses TRBV7-3 and TRBJ2-3, with D tentatively TRBD1 or TRBD2 (6 bases each). The source is a woman aged 40 to 49 in good health. Some clones in this sample may be carry-over from other donors' samples. This CDR3 reads CASSALGGPDTQYF. The DNA for the CDR3 is TGTGCCAGCAGCGCCCTAGGGGGGCCAGATACGCAGTATTTT.